Given below is one T cell receptor (beta chain) in context. The data stem from a study of cytomegalovirus exposure and HLA in healthy donors. From germline, CDR1 is SGHAT and CDR2 FQNNGV. The CDR3 length is 17 residues. The ends lost 5 bases at V and 2 bases at J; junction bases unmatched: 11. A multiplex PCR was run with 60 Vbeta primers and 13 Jbeta primers. Sequenced by immunoSEQ multiplex PCR; TCRdb stores in-frame clones only, minus some. The data show fewer than 200,000 clones, 73% seen once. Healthy bone marrow donors supplied every sample. This clonotype was sampled from a woman aged 18-29 years in good health and CMV-seropositive. Sequencing used PBMCs. The chain has TRBV11-2 and TRBJ2-5; 10 positions match TRBD2. The CDR3: CASSPAPSGGSQETQYF. The CDR3 region has the DNA TGTGCCAGCAGCCCAGCGCCTAGCGGGGGATCACAAGAGACCCAGTACTTC.